This entry features one T cell receptor (beta chain) sequence. Its antigen is unidentified. Only in-frame clones appear in the TCRdb table, and some are missing; sequencing was by immunoSEQ multiplex PCR. This table holds about 24,000 clones, less than 80% found once. This entry is derived from a study of cytotoxic CD8 clonotypes in ibrutinib-treated CLL. Study-wide background: Recorded responses included 24 partial and 2 complete; following median 68 months, approximately 14 stayed remitted and 12 progressed. An average of 255,043 productive templates and approximately 90,000 productive rearrangements was obtained per sample.

V was cut by 1 base and J by 3 bases, with 11 bases left in between. In germline, CDR1 is GTSNPN, CDR2 SVGIG (reference sequence). This CDR3 spans 14 amino acids. Points from the study as a whole: Public clonotypes, an uncommon group, contracted or remained stable on treatment.

This specimen consisted of PBMCs, obtained before ibrutinib treatment. The TCR was taken from a human donor with chronic lymphocytic leukemia. The chain carries TRBV30 and TRBJ2-3, with no clear D. CDR3 residues: CAWSATLGTDTQYF. The CDR3 coding sequence is TGTGCCTGGAGTGCTACCCTGGGAACAGATACGCAGTATTTT.